This entry features one T cell receptor (beta chain) sequence. These data are taken from a study of T cell responses to AZD1222 COVID-19 vaccine. About the research overall: It was second doses at about 4 or about 12 weeks that were pooled.

The table came from immunoSEQ multiplex PCR; TCRdb's copy has only in-frame clones and leaves some out. The table has some 130,000 clones, roughly 89% seen once. Looked up from germline, CDR1 is SNHLY and CDR2 is FYNNEI. This CDR3 region has 17 residues. V was pared by 9 bases and J by 0 bases, with 23 bases between. The TCR sequence derives from an adult in good health. The sequences come from peripheral blood, collected on day 0 of AZD1222 vaccination. The chain is built from TRBV2 and TRBJ1-2; tentative D call: TRBD1 (5 bases). In DNA form, the CDR3 reads TGTGCCAGAGACGGGAATTATCGGACACGGGCTAACTATGGCTACACCTTC. It is translated as CARDGNYRTRANYGYTF.